This record covers a single T cell receptor beta chain. The target antigen is unknown. UMI-tagged TRB cDNA libraries were built via 5' RACE. TCRdb reprocessed the 5' RACE reads, with one entry per CDR3 protein and no DNA. The specimen's table records around 140,000 distinct CDR3 sequences. The source of the sample is a study of CXCR3-negative and CXCR3-positive naive CD8 T cells. Study results and caveats: When CXCR3-positive naive cells were set against CXCR3-negative naive cells, the former had more hydrophobic TRB CDR3s. Whereas memory cells differed, naive CXCR3-negative and CXCR3-positive cells shared similar TRBV-TRBJ usage.

The germline gives CDR1 MNHEY, CDR2 SMNVEV (reference sequence). This CDR3 is built from 15 residues. Per CD8+ T cell subset, triplicate sorts of some 280,000 cells each were done. By phenotype, naive CD8+ T cells were CD45RO-CCR7+CD27+CD95-. The chain is built from TRBV27 and TRBJ2-3. The clonotype originates from a human donor in good health. Some clones in this sample may be carry-over from other donors' samples. Source material: naive CXCR3+ CD8+ T cells from blood. The subset denotes: CD45RO-CCR7+CD27+CD95- naive CD8+ T cells expressing CXCR3 (TNR3+). CDR3 sequence reads: CASSFILGSPDTQYF.